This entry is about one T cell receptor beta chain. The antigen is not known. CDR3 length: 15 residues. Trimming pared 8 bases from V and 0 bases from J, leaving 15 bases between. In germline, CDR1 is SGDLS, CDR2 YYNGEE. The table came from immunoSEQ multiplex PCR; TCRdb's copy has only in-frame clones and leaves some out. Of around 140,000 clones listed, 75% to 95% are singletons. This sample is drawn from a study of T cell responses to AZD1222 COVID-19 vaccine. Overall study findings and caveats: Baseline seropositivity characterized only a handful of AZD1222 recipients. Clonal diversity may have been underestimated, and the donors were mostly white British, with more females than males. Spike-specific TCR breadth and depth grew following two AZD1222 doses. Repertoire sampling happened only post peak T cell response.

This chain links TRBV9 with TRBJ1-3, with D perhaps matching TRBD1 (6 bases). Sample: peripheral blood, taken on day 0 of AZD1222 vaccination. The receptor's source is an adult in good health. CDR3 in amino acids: CASSFQDSSGNTIYF. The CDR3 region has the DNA TGTGCCAGTTCCTTCCAGGACAGCTCTGGAAACACCATATATTTT.